This record looks at one T cell receptor beta chain sequence and its context. A 5'RACE template-switching step, the method used to make TCR cDNA, added a universal primer site and UMIs. TCRdb redid the calling of the 5' RACE reads with MiXCR, one entry per CDR3 protein. The sample has 250,000 to 300,000 distinct CDR3 sequences; roughly 13% are singletons. Germline V gene lookup returns CDR1 MNHEY and CDR2 SMNVEV (reference sequence). CDR3 length: 17 residues. Between the trimmed V and J ends, which lost 1 base and 5 bases, there was a span of 19 bases. This sample was included in a study of T cells after yellow fever vaccination. For the study at large: In the case of low-cell-number fractions, SMART-Seq v4 Ultra Low Input was used for preparation.

The sample here was CD4+ T cells sorted from PBMCs, taken 45 days after the yellow fever booster vaccination. This sequence originates from a man aged 25 to 40 who received the YFV17D yellow fever vaccine. The V call is TRBV27, the J call TRBJ2-3; TRBD2 might be the D (7 bases). CDR3 amino acids: CASSLLGALAGVDTQYF. CDR3 in DNA: TGTGCCAGCAGTTTATTGGGGGCGCTGGCGGGAGTAGATACGCAGTATTTT.